The following is a T cell receptor beta chain sequence with its context. This sample was included in a study of CD8 T cells in Susac syndrome. The V end was cut by 7 bases, the J end by 2 bases, with 16 bases between. The CDR3 totals 14 residues. Germline-derived CDR1 and CDR2 are SQVTM and ANQGSEA. After extraction with the RNeasy kit, roughly 0.45 to 1 ug of the RNA was reverse transcribed using random hexamers. Amplification of TCR beta CDR3 was carried out by immunoSEQ multiplex PCR, which covered 54 Vbeta and 13 Jbeta segments. In TCRdb, the immunoSEQ multiplex PCR reads were re-called with MiXCR into one record per CDR3 protein. The table has about 180,000 distinct CDR3 sequences, about 95% seen once.

Specimen: CD8+ T cells from PBMCs. This receptor was taken from a human donor with multiple sclerosis. The chain uses TRBV29-1 and TRBJ2-3, with D possibly TRBD1 on 6 matching bases. The CDR3 region is CSAQRRTDTDTQYF. The CDR3 DNA follows: TGCAGCGCTCAACGTAGGACAGACACAGATACGCAGTATTTT.